These 9 T cell receptor beta chains originate from one sample sequenced in a study of OX40 agonist ivuxolimab in advanced cancers. This table comes from immunoSEQ multiplex PCR, and its TCRdb copy is limited to in-frame clones, with some not included. The sample lists 70,000 or so clones, about nine tenths occurring once. The sequences come from CD4+ or CD8+ T cells sorted from blood, collected in a trial of the OX40 agonist ivuxolimab. The source of these receptors is an adult with an advanced solid tumor such as melanoma, head and neck, liver or kidney cancer.

The chain carries TRBV19 and TRBJ2-1; TRBD1 matches 9 bases. CDR3 length: 13 residues. V dropped 5 bases and J dropped 10; count of bases not matched to a gene: 6. The germline CDR1 and CDR2 sequences are LNHDA and SQIVND (reference sequence). Here the CDR3 reads CASSENRGREQFF. The CDR3, as DNA: TGTGCCAGTAGTGAAAACAGGGGGCGCGAGCAGTTCTTC.

The genes are TRBV28 and TRBJ2-1; 12 positions match TRBD2. The CDR3 extends over 14 amino acids. V shed 7 bases and J 9 bases; nucleotides not matched to a gene: 7. CDR1 MDHEN and CDR2 SYDVKM come from the germline V gene. In DNA form, the CDR3 reads TGTGCCAGCACTCTGACTAGCGGGAGCACTGAGCAGTTCTTC. Translating it yields CASTLTSGSTEQFF.

The count of this clone is one. This chain links TRBV7-9 with TRBJ2-1; D gene uncertain. The germline gives CDR1 SEHNR, CDR2 FQNEAQ (reference sequence). CDR3 size: 14 residues. V lost 8 bases to trimming and J lost 7 bases, with 18 bases between them. The DNA for the CDR3 is TGTGCCAGCTTTGCCATTGCTACAGAGAATGAGCAGTTCTTC. This sequence encodes CASFAIATENEQFF.

The J gene is TRBJ2-3, the V gene TRBV2, with 8 bases identical to TRBD2. V gave up 5 bases and J gave up 7 bases; unmatched junction bases: 14. Germline lookup yields CDR1 SNHLY and CDR2 FYNNEI. The CDR3 is 16 amino acids. DNA of the CDR3: TGTGCCAGCAGTAATTCCCAAGCGGGAGTGGAAAATACGCAGTATTTT. It specifies CASSNSQAGVENTQYF.

The J gene is TRBJ2-2, the V gene TRBV12-2. TRBV12-2 represents a pseudogene. The CDR3 runs to 12 residues. The DNA for the CDR3 is TGTGCAAGTCGCTTGACGGTCGGGGAGCTGTTTTTT. Its protein is CASRLTVGELFF.

The chain uses TRBV11-3 and TRBJ2-1, with D uncertain. Germline V lookup: CDR1 SGHNT, CDR2 YENEEA. This CDR3 has 11 residues. V gave up 1 base and J gave up 8 bases, with 3 bases separating them. The CDR3 protein is CASSLVYEQFF. CDR3 DNA sequence: TGTGCCAGCAGCTTAGTTTATGAGCAGTTCTTC.

CDR3 protein: CASSPPERDMNEQFF. The CDR3 DNA reads TGTGCCAGCTCACCACCGGAGCGGGATATGAATGAGCAGTTCTTC. The chain recombines TRBV18 with TRBJ2-1, with 7 positions matching TRBD2. The CDR3 has 15 amino acids. Germline V gene sequence: CDR1 KGHSH, CDR2 LQKENI. With V trimmed by 0 bases and J by 7 bases, 6 bases remained unmatched. The full variable domain, rest sourced from reference TRBV18 and TRBJ2-1, is NAGVMQNPRHLVRRRGQEARLRCSPMKGHSHVYWYRQLPEEGLKFMVYLQKENIIDESGMPKERFSAEFPKEGPSILRIQQVVRGDSAAYFCASSPPERDMNEQFFGPGTRLTVL.

This clone showed up just once. The chain combines TRBV28 with TRBJ1-5, with 8 bases lining up with TRBD1. The CDR3 runs to 14 residues. With 8 bases clipped from V and 5 bases from J, the junction kept 8 bases outside the gene matches. CDR1 is MDHEN, CDR2 SYDVKM, per germline. CDR3 in amino acids: CASSRQGAYQPQHF. CDR3 in DNA: TGTGCCAGCTCGCGGCAGGGGGCCTATCAGCCCCAGCATTTT.

The V and J genes are TRBV28 and TRBJ1-5; 8 nucleotides align to TRBD1. CDR1 is MDHEN and CDR2 is SYDVKM in the germline V gene. V was clipped by 3 bases and J by 5 bases; unmatched bases: 6. This CDR3 comprises 15 residues. Written as DNA, the CDR3 is TGTGCCAGCAGTTTTCAGGGACAGGCGGATCAGCCCCAGCATTTT. Translating it yields CASSFQGQADQPQHF.